One and the same sample provided the 15 T cell receptor beta chains below, sequenced in a study of beta chain features in type 1 diabetes. Expressed TCRB transcripts got sequenced, as all isolated RNA was reverse transcribed. Generated by immunoSEQ multiplex PCR, the TCRdb table keeps only in-frame clones and is missing some. The sample includes roughly 180,000 clones, 7.8% of them seen just once. Study observations and caveats: Significant though moderate, a shortening of TCRB CDR3s appeared in all four CD4+ subsets of Type 1 diabetes patients.

These receptors are not linked to any known antigen. Sequenced material: central memory CD4+ T cells from blood. Receptors originate from a woman aged 40 to 50 with type 1 diabetes.

This clone showed up just a few times. The V gene is TRBV5-4, the J gene TRBJ2-3; possibly TRBD2 for D (6 bases). Between the trimmed V and J ends, which lost 4 bases and 3 bases, there was a span of 9 bases. This CDR3 is built from 13 residues. Germline V CDR1 and CDR2: SGHNT, YYREEE (reference sequence). In nucleotides, the CDR3 is TGTGCCAGCAGCCTGGGGACTACAGATACGCAGTATTTT. Translation gives CASSLGTTDTQYF.

This clone was detected a few times. This chain links TRBV7-9 with TRBJ2-1; 10 nucleotides line up with TRBD1. Germline CDR1 SEHNR, CDR2 FQNEAQ (reference sequence). After removal of 5 bases from V and 6 bases from J, the junction contained 7 bases not matched to a gene. There are 15 residues in the CDR3. CDR3 in DNA: TGTGCCAGCAGCGGGGGACAGGGGATCAGCAATGAGCAGTTCTTC. Its protein product is CASSGGQGISNEQFF.

This chain joins TRBV14 and TRBJ1-1; D might be TRBD1 (5 bases). CDR3 size: 15 residues. The germline CDR1 and CDR2 sequences are SGHDN and FVKESK. Trimming took 4 bases from V and 3 from J, leaving 15 bases between them. CDR3 nucleotide sequence: TGTGCCAGCAGCCCCTCGGGGAGGGGATACACTGAAGCTTTCTTT. Encoded protein: CASSPSGRGYTEAFF. Together with reference TRBV14 and TRBJ1-1, the CDR3 gives the full variable domain: EAGVTQFPSHSVIEKGQTVTLRCDPISGHDNLYWYRRVMGKEIKFLLHFVKESKQDESGMPNNRFLAERTGGTYSTLKVQPAELEDSGVYFCASSPSGRGYTEAFFGQGTRLTVV.

This clone was observed a few times. The CDR3 spells CASSDPSAALYNEQFF. CDR3 sequence (DNA): TGTGCCAGCAGTGACCCGTCAGCGGCACTATACAATGAGCAGTTCTTC. V is TRBV6-4 and J is TRBJ2-1, with D tentatively TRBD2 (5 bases). The CDR3 covers 16 residues. The germline V gene encodes CDR1 MRHNA and CDR2 SNTAGT. V lost 2 bases, J lost 4 bases, and 15 bases lay in between.

The chain recombines TRBV4-2 with TRBJ1-1; D is uncertain. The V end was cut by 1 base, the J end by 8 bases, with 11 bases between. The CDR3 covers 13 residues. CDR1 and CDR2 (germline): LGHNA, YNFKEQ. CDR3 amino acids: CASSQAIAIEAFF. CDR3 nucleotides: TGTGCCAGCAGCCAAGCTATAGCCATAGAAGCTTTCTTT.

This clone was seen a few times. V is TRBV7-2 and J is TRBJ1-5, with 8 bases lining up with TRBD1. Germline CDR1 and CDR2: SGHTA and FQGNSA. Trimming took 6 bases from V and 11 from J; bases not matched to a gene: 12. CDR3 size: 14 residues. CDR3 coding DNA: TGTGCCAGCAGGATGACAGGGGAGGGAAGTTCCCAGCATTTT. Translation: CASRMTGEGSSQHF. Full variable domain (outside the CDR3, taken from reference TRBV7-2 and TRBJ1-5): GAGVSQSPSNKVTEKGKDVELRCDPISGHTALYWYRQSLGQGLEFLIYFQGNSAPDKSGLPSDRFSAERTGGSVSTLTIQRTQQEDSAVYLCASRMTGEGSSQHFGDGTRLSIL.

The CDR3 region has the DNA TGTGCCAGCGCCGAACTCCAGGGAACGGAGCAGTTCTTC. Translating gives CASAELQGTEQFF. The rearrangement links TRBV6-4 to TRBJ2-1, with D possibly matching TRBD1 (5 bases). The CDR3 length is 13 residues. Trimming took off 8 bases at V and 10 bases at J, with 18 bases between the two ends. Germline V CDR1 and CDR2: MRHNA, SNTAGT.

Here the CDR3 reads CASTRQVFNEQFF. DNA of the CDR3: TGTGCCAGCACCAGACAGGTATTCAATGAGCAGTTCTTC. The chain uses TRBV7-9 and TRBJ2-1; D is perhaps TRBD1 (6 bases). Trimming pared 7 bases from V and 6 bases from J, leaving 13 bases between. This CDR3 region has 13 residues. Germline assignment: CDR1 SEHNR and CDR2 FQNEAQ (reference sequence).

This clone was seen repeatedly, ten times or more. J is TRBJ2-2 and V is TRBV15; 11 bases line up with TRBD2. Looked up from germline, CDR1 is LNHNV and CDR2 is YYDKDF (reference sequence). The CDR3 is 16 amino acids. Unmatched junction bases numbered 2, after V lost 5 bases and J lost 0 bases. CDR3 protein: CATSGGLAANTGELFF. The CDR3 DNA sequence: TGTGCCACCAGCGGGGGACTAGCGGCGAACACCGGGGAGCTGTTTTTT.

Concerning this clone itself: Other DNA sequences from this sample encode an identical CDR3 as well. The chain recombines TRBV18 with TRBJ2-5; D is perhaps TRBD1 (6 bases). The CDR3 consists of 15 residues. CDR1 and CDR2 from the germline V gene are KGHSH and LQKENI. Trimming left V 3 bases short and J 0 bases short, with 11 bases between. CDR3 amino acids: CASSPRTAYQETQYF. The CDR3 DNA follows: TGTGCCAGCTCACCCCGGACAGCGTACCAAGAGACCCAGTACTTC.

Only a few counts were recorded for this clone. This rearrangement joins TRBV18 to TRBJ1-3; D ambiguous. V shed 6 bases and J shed 4 bases, with 19 bases lying between them. CDR3 length: 16 amino acids. The germline gives CDR1 KGHSH, CDR2 LQKENI. The CDR3 region is CASSSTPAGKGNTIYF. The CDR3 region has the DNA TGTGCCAGCTCTTCTACTCCGGCCGGGAAGGGAAACACCATATATTTT.

This clone was counted a few times. This CDR3 is CASSLSILDNSPLHF. The CDR3 DNA sequence: TGTGCCAGCAGCTTGTCGATCCTAGATAATTCACCCCTCCACTTT. This chain connects TRBV5-4 to TRBJ1-6; no firm D call. The CDR3 spans 15 residues. The V gene's germline CDR1 is SGHNT and CDR2 YYREEE (reference sequence). The V end was cut by 1 base, the J end by 5 bases, with 10 bases between.

This clone occurred a few times. This sequence joins TRBV29-1 and TRBJ1-5; no clear D. Trimming took off 4 bases at V and 6 bases at J, with 16 bases between the two ends. CDR1 SQVTM and CDR2 ANQGSEA come from the germline V gene. The CDR3 contains 14 residues. CDR3: CSVAEVAGGQPQHF. The CDR3 region has the DNA TGCAGCGTTGCTGAGGTAGCCGGCGGTCAGCCCCAGCATTTT.

This chain uses TRBV14 with TRBJ1-1; 9 bases line up with TRBD1. V was pared by 3 bases and J by 2 bases, with 4 bases of the junction left unmatched. Per the germline V gene, CDR1 is SGHDN and CDR2 is FVKESK. CDR3 length equals 15 residues. The CDR3 sequence is CASSQGGQGNTEAFF. The CDR3 DNA is TGTGCCAGCAGCCAGGGGGGACAGGGCAACACTGAAGCTTTCTTT.

This clone was observed a handful of times. V gene TRBV7-9 combines with J gene TRBJ2-5; 7 bases agree with TRBD2. The trim removed 3 bases at V and 5 bases at J, leaving 9 bases unmatched. CDR1 SEHNR and CDR2 FQNEAQ come from the germline V gene (reference sequence). The CDR3 has 15 amino acids. CDR3 nucleotide sequence: TGTGCCAGCAGCTTGCGGACGGGAGGCGCGGAGACCCAGTACTTC. This encodes CASSLRTGGAETQYF.